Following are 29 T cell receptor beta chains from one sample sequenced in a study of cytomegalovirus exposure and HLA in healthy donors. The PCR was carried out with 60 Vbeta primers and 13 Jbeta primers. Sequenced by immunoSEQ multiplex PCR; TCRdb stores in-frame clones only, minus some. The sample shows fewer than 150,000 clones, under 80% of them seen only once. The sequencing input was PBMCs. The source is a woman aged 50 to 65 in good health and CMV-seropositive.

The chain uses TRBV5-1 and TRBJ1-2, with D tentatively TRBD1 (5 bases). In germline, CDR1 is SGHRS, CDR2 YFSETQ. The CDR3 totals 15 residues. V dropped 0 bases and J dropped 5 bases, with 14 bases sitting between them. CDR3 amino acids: CASSLEGTEWYGYTF. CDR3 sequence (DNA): TGCGCCAGCAGCTTGGAGGGGACTGAGTGGTATGGCTACACCTTC.

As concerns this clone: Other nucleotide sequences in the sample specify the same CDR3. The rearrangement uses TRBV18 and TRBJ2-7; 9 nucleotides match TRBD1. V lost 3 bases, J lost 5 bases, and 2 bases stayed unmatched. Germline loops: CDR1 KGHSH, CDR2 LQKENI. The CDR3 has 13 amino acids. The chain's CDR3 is CASSPDRGHEQYF. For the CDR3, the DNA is TGTGCCAGCTCACCGGACAGGGGCCACGAGCAGTACTTC.

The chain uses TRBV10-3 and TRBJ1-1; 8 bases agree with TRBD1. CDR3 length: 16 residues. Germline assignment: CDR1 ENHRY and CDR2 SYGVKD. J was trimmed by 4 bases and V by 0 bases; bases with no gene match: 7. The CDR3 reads CAISESTGGRGTEAFF. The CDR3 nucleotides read TGTGCCATCAGTGAGTCTACAGGGGGAAGGGGCACTGAAGCTTTCTTT.

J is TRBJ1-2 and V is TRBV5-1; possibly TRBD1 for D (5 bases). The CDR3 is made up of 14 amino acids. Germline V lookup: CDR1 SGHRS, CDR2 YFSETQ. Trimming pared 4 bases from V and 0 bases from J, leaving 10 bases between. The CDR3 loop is CASSRDRTNYGYTF. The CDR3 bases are TGCGCCAGCAGCCGCGACAGAACTAACTATGGCTACACCTTC.

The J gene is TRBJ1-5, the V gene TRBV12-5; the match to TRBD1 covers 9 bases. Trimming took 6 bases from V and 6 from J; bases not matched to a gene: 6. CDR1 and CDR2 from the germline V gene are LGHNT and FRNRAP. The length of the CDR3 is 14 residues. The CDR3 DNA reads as TGTGCTAGTGGGGACGGACAGGGGAGTCAGCCCCAGCATTTT. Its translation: CASGDGQGSQPQHF.

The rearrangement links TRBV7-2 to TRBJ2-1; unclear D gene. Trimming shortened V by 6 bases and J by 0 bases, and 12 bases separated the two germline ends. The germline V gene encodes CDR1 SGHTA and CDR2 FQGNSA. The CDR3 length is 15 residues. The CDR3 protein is CASSFQVNSYNEQFF. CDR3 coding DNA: TGTGCCAGCAGTTTTCAGGTTAACTCCTACAATGAGCAGTTCTTC.

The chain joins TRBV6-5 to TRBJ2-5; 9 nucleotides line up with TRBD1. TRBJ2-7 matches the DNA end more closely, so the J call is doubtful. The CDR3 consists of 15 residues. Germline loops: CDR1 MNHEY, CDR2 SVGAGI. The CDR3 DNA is TGTGCCAGCAGTAGAGGGGGGACAGGGCTCTACGAGCAGTACTTC. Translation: CASSRGGTGLYEQYF.

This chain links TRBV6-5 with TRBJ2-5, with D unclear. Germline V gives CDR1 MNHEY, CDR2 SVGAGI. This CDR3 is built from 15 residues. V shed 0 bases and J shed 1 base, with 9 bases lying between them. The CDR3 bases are TGTGCCAGCAGTTACTCCCCGTCGGGCCAAGAGACCCAGTACTTC. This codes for CASSYSPSGQETQYF.

CDR3 region: CACRVASYEQYF. In nucleotides, the CDR3 is TGTGCCTGTCGAGTAGCCTCCTACGAGCAGTACTTC. The J gene is TRBJ2-7, the V gene TRBV30; D is unresolved. This CDR3 is 12 amino acids long. Germline V lookup: CDR1 GTSNPN, CDR2 SVGIG (reference sequence). Between the trimmed V and J ends, which lost 6 bases and 0 bases, there was a span of 9 bases.

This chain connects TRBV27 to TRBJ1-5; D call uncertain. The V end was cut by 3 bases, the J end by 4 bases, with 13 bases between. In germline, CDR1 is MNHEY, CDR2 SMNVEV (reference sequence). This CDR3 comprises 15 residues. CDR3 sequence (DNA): TGTGCCAGCAGTTTCGGGAACCCAAGTAATCAGCCCCAGCATTTT. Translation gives CASSFGNPSNQPQHF.

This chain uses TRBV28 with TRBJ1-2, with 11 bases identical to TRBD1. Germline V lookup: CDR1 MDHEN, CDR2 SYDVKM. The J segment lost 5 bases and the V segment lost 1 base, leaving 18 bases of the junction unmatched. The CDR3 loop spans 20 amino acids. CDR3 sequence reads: CASSLLVARTGGAAGYGYTF. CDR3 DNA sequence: TGTGCCAGCAGTTTATTAGTGGCGAGGACAGGGGGCGCTGCCGGGTATGGCTACACCTTC.

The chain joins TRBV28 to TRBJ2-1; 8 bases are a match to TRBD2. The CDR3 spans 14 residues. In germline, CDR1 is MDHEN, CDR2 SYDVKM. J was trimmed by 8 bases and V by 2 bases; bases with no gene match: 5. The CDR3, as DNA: TGTGCCAGCAGTTTAGGCGGGAGGATCTATGAGCAGTTCTTC. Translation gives CASSLGGRIYEQFF. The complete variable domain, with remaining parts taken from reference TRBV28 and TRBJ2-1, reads DVKVTQSSRYLVKRTGEKVFLECVQDMDHENMFWYRQDPGLGLRLIYFSYDVKMKEKGDIPEGYSVSREKKERFSLILESASTNQTSMYLCASSLGGRIYEQFFGPGTRLTVL.

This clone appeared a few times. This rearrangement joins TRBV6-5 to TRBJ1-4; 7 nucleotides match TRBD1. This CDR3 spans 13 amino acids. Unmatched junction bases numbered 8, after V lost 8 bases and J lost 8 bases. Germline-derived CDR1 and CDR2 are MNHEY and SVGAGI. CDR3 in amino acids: CASGDRVGEKLFF. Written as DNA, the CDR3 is TGTGCCAGCGGCGACAGGGTAGGGGAAAAACTGTTTTTT.

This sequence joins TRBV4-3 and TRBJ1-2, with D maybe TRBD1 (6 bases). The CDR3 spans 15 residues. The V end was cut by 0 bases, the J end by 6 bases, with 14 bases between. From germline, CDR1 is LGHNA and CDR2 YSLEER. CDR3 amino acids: CASSQELQGVDGYTF. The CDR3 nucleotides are TGCGCCAGCAGCCAAGAGTTACAGGGTGTTGATGGCTACACCTTC.

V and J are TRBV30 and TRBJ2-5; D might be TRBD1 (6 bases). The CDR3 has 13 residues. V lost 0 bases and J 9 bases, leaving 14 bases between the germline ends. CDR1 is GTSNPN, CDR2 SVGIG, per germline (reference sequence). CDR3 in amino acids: CAWSVTGTFAQYF. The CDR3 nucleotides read TGTGCCTGGAGTGTAACCGGGACATTCGCCCAGTACTTC.

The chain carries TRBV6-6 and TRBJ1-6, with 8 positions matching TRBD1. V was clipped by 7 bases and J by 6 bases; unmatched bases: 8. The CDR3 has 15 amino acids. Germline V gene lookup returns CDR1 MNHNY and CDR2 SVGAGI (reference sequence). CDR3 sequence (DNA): TGTGCCAGCAATAACTATGACAGGGGTAATTCACCCCTCCACTTT. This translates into CASNNYDRGNSPLHF.

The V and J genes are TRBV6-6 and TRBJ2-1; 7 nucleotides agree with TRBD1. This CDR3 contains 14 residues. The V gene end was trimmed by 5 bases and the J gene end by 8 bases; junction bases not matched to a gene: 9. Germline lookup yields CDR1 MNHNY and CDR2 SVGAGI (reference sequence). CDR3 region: CASSNPGDRDEQFF. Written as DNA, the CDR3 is TGTGCCAGCAGTAATCCCGGGGACAGAGATGAGCAGTTCTTC.

The CDR3 reads CASSFGQQGIAYEQYF. The CDR3 DNA is TGTGCCAGCAGCTTCGGCCAACAGGGGATAGCCTACGAGCAGTACTTC. V is TRBV11-2 and J is TRBJ2-7; 7 bases are a match to TRBD1. Germline CDR1 and CDR2: SGHAT and FQNNGV. The trim removed 3 bases at V and 2 bases at J, leaving 10 bases unmatched. This CDR3 region has 16 residues.

CDR3 region: CASSQGTSGVKETQYF. As DNA, the CDR3 is TGCGCCAGCAGCCAAGGGACTAGCGGGGTTAAAGAGACCCAGTACTTC. The chain carries TRBV4-1 and TRBJ2-5; 12 nucleotides line up with TRBD2. There are 16 residues in the CDR3. J lost 3 bases, V lost 1 base, and 3 bases had no gene match. CDR1 and CDR2 from the germline V gene are MGHRA and YSYEKL.

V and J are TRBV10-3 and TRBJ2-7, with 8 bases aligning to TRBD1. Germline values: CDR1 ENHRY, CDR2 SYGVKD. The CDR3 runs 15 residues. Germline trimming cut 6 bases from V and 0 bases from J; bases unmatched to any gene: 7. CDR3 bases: TGTGCCATCAGCGATGGACAGGGAAACTCCTACGAGCAGTACTTC. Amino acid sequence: CAISDGQGNSYEQYF.

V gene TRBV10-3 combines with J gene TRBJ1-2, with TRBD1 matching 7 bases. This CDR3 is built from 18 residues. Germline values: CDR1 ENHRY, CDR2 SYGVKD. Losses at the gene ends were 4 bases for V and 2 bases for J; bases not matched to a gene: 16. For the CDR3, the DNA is TGTGCCATCAGTGGATCCGGGACAGCCATAATTGCCAACTATGGCTACACCTTC. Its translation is CAISGSGTAIIANYGYTF.

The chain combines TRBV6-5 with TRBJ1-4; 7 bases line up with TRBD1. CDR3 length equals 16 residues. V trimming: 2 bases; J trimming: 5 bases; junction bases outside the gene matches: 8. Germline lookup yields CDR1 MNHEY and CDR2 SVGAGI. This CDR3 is CASSYAAGTANEKLFF. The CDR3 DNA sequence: TGTGCCAGCAGTTACGCCGCCGGGACAGCAAATGAAAAACTGTTTTTT.

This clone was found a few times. The CDR3 region is CASRPGTGVGQPQHF. For the CDR3, the DNA is TGTGCCAGCAGACCCGGGACAGGGGTCGGTCAGCCCCAGCATTTT. The chain links TRBV6-5 to TRBJ1-5; 10 positions match TRBD1. Germline V gives CDR1 MNHEY, CDR2 SVGAGI. Trimming at V came to 6 bases and at J to 6 bases, leaving 8 bases not matched to a gene. The CDR3 contains 15 residues.

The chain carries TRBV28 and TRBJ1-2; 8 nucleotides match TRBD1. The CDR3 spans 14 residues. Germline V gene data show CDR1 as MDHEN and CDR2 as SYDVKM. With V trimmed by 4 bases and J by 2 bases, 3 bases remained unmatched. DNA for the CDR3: TGTGCCAGCAGTTCGGGACAGGCGAACTATGGCTACACCTTC. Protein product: CASSSGQANYGYTF.

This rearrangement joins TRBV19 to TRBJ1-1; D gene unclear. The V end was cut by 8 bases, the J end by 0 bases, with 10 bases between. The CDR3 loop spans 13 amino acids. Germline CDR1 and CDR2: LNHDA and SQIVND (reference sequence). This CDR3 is CASRQTLNTEAFF. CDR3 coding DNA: TGTGCCAGTCGTCAGACTTTGAACACTGAAGCTTTCTTT.

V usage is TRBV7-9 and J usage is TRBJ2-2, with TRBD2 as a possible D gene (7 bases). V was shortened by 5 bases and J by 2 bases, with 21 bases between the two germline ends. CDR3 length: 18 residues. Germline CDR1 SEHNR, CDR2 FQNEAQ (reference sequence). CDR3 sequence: CASSLRGRGTSNTGELFF. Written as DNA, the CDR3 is TGTGCCAGCAGCCTACGGGGGCGGGGGACCTCTAACACCGGGGAGCTGTTTTTT.

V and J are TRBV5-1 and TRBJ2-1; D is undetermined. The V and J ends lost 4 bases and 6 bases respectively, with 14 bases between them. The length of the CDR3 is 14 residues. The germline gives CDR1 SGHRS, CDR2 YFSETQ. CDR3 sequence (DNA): TGCGCCAGCAGCCCAGCGAGTCTAGGCAATGAGCAGTTCTTC. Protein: CASSPASLGNEQFF.

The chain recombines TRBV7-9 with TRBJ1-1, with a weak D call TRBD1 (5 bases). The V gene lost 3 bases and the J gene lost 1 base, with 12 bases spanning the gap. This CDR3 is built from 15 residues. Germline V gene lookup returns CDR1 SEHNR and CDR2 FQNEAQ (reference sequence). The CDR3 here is CASSFYPQGNTEAFF. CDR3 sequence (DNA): TGTGCCAGCAGCTTCTACCCCCAGGGGAACACTGAAGCTTTCTTT.

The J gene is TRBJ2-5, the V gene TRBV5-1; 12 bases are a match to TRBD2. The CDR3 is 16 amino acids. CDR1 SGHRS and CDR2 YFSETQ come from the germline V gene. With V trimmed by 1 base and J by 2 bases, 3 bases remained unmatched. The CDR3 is CASSLSLAGGQETQYF. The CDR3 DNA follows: TGCGCCAGCAGCTTGAGCCTAGCGGGGGGGCAAGAGACCCAGTACTTC. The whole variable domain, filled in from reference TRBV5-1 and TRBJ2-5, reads KAGVTQTPRYLIKTRGQQVTLSCSPISGHRSVSWYQQTPGQGLQFLFEYFSETQRNKGNFPGRFSGRQFSNSRSEMNVSTLELGDSALYLCASSLSLAGGQETQYFGPGTRLLVL.